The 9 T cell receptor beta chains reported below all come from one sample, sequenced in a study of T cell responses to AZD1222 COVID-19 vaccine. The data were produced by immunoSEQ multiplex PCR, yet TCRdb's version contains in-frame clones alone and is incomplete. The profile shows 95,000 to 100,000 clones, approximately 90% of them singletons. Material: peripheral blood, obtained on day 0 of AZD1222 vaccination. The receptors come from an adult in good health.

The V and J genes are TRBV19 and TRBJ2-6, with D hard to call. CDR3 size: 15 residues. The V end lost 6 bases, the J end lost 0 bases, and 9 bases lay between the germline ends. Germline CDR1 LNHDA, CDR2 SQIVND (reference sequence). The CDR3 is CASSRDRSGANVLTF. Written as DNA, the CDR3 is TGTGCCAGTAGCCGAGACCGCTCTGGGGCCAACGTCCTGACTTTC.

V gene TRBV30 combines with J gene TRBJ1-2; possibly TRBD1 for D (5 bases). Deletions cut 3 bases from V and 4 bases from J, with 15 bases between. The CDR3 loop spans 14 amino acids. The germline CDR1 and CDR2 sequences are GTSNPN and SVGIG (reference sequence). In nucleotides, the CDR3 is TGTGCCTGGAGGCCCGGGGCTTACGTCTATGGCTACACCTTC. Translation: CAWRPGAYVYGYTF.

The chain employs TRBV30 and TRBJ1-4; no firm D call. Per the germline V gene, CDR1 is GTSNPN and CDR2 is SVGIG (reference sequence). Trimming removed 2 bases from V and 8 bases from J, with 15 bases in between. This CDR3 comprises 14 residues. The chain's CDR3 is CAWSPQHSVEKLFF. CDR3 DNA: TGTGCCTGGAGTCCTCAACACAGTGTGGAAAAACTGTTTTTT.

The CDR3 region is CASSSGTYEQYF. CDR3 nucleotide sequence: TGTGCCAGCAGCAGCGGGACATACGAGCAGTACTTC. This chain links TRBV5-6 with TRBJ2-7, with a weak D call TRBD2 (7 bases). Per the germline V gene, CDR1 is SGHDT and CDR2 is YYEEEE. Trimming stripped 4 bases from V and 4 bases from J, with 9 bases between. This CDR3 region has 12 residues.

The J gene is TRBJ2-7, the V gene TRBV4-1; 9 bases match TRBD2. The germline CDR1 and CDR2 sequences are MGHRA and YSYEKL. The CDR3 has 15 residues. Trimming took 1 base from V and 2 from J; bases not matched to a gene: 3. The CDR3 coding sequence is TGCGCCAGCAGCCAAGGACTAGCGGCCCCCTACGAGCAGTACTTC. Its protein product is CASSQGLAAPYEQYF.

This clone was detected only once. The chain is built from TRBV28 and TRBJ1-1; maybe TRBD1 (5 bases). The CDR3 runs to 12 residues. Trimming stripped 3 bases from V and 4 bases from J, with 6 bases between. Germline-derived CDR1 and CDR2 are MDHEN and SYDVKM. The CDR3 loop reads CASSLRGTEAFF. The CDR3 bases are TGTGCCAGCAGTTTGAGGGGCACTGAAGCTTTCTTT.

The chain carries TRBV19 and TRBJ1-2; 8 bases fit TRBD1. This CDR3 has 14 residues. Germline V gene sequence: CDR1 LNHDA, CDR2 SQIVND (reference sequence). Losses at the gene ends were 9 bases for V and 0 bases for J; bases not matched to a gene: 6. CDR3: CASNRGNSNYGYTF. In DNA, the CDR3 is TGTGCCAGCAACAGGGGGAATTCTAACTATGGCTACACCTTC. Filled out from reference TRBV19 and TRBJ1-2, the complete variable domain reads DGGITQSPKYLFRKEGQNVTLSCEQNLNHDAMYWYRQDPGQGLRLIYYSQIVNDFQKGDIAEGYSVSREKKESFPLTVTSAQKNPTAFYLCASNRGNSNYGYTFGSGTRLTVV.

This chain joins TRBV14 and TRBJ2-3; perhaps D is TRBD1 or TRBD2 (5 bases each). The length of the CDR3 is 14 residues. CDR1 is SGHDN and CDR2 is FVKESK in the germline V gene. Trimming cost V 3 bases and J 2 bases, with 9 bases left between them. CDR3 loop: CASSHGGSTDTQYF. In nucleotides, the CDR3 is TGTGCCAGCAGCCATGGGGGATCCACAGATACGCAGTATTTT. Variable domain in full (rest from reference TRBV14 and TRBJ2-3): EAGVTQFPSHSVIEKGQTVTLRCDPISGHDNLYWYRRVMGKEIKFLLHFVKESKQDESGMPNNRFLAERTGGTYSTLKVQPAELEDSGVYFCASSHGGSTDTQYFGPGTRLTVL.

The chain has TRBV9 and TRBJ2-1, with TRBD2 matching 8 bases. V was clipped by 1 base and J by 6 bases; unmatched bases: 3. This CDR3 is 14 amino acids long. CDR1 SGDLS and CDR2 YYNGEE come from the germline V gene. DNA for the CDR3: TGTGCCAGCAGCGTACTTACTAGCGGCAATGAGCAGTTCTTC. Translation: CASSVLTSGNEQFF.